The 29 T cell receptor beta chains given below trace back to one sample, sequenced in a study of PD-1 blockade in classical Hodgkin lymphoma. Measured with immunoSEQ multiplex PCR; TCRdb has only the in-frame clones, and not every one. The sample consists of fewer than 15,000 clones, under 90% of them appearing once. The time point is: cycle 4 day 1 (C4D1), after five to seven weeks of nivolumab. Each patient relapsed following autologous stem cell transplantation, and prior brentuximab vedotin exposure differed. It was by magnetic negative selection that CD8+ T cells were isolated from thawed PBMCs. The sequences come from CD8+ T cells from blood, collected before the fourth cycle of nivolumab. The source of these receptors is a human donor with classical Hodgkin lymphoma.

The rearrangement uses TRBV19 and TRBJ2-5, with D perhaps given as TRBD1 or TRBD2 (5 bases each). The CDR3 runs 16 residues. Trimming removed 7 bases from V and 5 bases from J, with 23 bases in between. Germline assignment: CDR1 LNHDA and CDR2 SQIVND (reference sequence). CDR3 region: CASTPAGTLVGETQYF. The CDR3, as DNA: TGTGCCAGTACCCCCGCCGGGACCCTTGTGGGTGAGACCCAGTACTTC. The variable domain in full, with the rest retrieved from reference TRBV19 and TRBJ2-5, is DGGITQSPKYLFRKEGQNVTLSCEQNLNHDAMYWYRQDPGQGLRLIYYSQIVNDFQKGDIAEGYSVSREKKESFPLTVTSAQKNPTAFYLCASTPAGTLVGETQYFGPGTRLLVL.

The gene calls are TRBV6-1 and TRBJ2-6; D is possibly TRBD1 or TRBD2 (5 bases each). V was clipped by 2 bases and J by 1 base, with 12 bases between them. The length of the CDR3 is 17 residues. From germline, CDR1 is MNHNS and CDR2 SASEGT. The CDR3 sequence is CASSEFRGRSGANVLTF. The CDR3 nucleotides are TGTGCCAGCAGTGAATTTCGGGGCAGGTCTGGGGCCAACGTCCTGACTTTC.

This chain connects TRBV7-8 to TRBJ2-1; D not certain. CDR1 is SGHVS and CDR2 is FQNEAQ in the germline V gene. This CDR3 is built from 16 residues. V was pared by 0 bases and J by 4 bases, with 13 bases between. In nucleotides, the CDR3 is TGTGCCAGCAGCTTAGCGGCCAGCCCCATTTACAATGAGCAGTTCTTC. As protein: CASSLAASPIYNEQFF.

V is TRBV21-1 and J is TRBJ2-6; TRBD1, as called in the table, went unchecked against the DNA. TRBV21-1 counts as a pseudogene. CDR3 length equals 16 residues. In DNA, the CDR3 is TGTGCCAGCAGTACAGGGGGCTTCCCTGGGGCCAACGTCCTGACTTTC. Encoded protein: CASSTGGFPGANVLTF.

CDR3 in amino acids: CASSYSEGWGGETQYF. The CDR3 nucleotides are TGTGCCAGCAGTTACTCGGAGGGATGGGGGGGGGAGACCCAGTACTTC. V gene TRBV6-5 combines with J gene TRBJ2-5, with 7 bases identical to TRBD2. The CDR3 consists of 16 residues. V trimming: 0 bases; J trimming: 5 bases; junction bases outside the gene matches: 9. Germline V gene sequence: CDR1 MNHEY, CDR2 SVGAGI.

CDR3 coding DNA: TGTGCCAGCAGTTTCCTCGGGGCCCAGCAAGAGACCCAGTACTTC. As protein: CASSFLGAQQETQYF. This chain connects TRBV27 to TRBJ2-5; either TRBD1 or TRBD2 may fit D (5 bases each). Trimming shortened V by 3 bases and J by 2 bases, and 13 bases separated the two germline ends. This CDR3 contains 15 residues. Germline CDR1 MNHEY, CDR2 SMNVEV (reference sequence).

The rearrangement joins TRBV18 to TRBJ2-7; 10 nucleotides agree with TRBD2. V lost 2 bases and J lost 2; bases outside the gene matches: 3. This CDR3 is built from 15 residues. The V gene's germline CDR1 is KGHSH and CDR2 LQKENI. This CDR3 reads CASSPERGGPYEQYF. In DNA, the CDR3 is TGTGCCAGCTCACCAGAGCGGGGGGGCCCCTACGAGCAGTACTTC.

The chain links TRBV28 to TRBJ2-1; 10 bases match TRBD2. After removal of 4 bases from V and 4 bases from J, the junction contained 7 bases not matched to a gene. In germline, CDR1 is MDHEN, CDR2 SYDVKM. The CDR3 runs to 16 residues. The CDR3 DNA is TGTGCCAGCAGTTCCCTTAGCGGGGGGATGTACAATGAGCAGTTCTTC. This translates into CASSSLSGGMYNEQFF.

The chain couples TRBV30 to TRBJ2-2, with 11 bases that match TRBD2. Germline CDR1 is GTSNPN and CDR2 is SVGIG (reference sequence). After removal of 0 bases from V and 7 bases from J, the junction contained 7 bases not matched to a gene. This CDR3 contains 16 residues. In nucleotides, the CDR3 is TGTGCCTGGAGTGTATGGGGGACTAGCGGACGCGGGGAGCTGTTTTTT. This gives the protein CAWSVWGTSGRGELFF. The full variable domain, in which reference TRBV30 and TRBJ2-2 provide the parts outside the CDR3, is SQTIHQWPATLVQPVGSPLSLECTVEGTSNPNLYWYRQAAGRGLQLLFYSVGIGQISSEVPQNLSASRPQDRQFILSSKKLLLSDSGFYLCAWSVWGTSGRGELFFGEGSRLTVL.

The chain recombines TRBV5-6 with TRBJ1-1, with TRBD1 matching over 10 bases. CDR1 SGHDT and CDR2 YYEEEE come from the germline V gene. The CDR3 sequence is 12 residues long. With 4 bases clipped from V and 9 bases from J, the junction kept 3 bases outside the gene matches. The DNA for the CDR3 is TGTGCCAGCAGCCCGACAGGGGGCCAAGCTTTCTTT. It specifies CASSPTGGQAFF.

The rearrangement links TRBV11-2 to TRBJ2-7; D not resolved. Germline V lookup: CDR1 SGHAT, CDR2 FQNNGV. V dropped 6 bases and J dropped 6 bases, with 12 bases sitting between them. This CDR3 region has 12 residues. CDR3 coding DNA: TGTGCCAGCAGGTCCCTAGGAACCGAGCAGTACTTC. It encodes CASRSLGTEQYF.

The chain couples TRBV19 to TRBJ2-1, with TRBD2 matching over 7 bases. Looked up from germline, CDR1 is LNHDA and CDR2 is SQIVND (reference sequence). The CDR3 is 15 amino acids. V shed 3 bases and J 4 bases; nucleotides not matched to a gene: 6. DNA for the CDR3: TGTGCCAGTAGTATTGGGCTAGCGGTATACAATGAGCAGTTCTTC. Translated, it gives CASSIGLAVYNEQFF.

The CDR3 region is CASSPAPGTGAYEQYF. CDR3 in DNA: TGTGCCAGCAGTCCAGCCCCCGGGACAGGGGCGTACGAGCAGTACTTC. V and J are TRBV27 and TRBJ2-7; the match to TRBD1 covers 10 bases. The V gene end was trimmed by 5 bases and the J gene end by 4 bases; junction bases not matched to a gene: 11. Germline V gene data show CDR1 as MNHEY and CDR2 as SMNVEV (reference sequence). The CDR3 is 16 amino acids.

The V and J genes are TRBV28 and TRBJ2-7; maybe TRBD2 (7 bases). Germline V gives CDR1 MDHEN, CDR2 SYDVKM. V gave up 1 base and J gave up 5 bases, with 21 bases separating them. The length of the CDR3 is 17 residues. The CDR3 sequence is CASSLLGGRENGNEQYF. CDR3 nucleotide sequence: TGTGCCAGCAGTTTATTAGGGGGGAGGGAAAACGGGAACGAGCAGTACTTC. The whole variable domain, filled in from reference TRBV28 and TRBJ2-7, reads DVKVTQSSRYLVKRTGEKVFLECVQDMDHENMFWYRQDPGLGLRLIYFSYDVKMKEKGDIPEGYSVSREKKERFSLILESASTNQTSMYLCASSLLGGRENGNEQYFGPGTRLTVT.

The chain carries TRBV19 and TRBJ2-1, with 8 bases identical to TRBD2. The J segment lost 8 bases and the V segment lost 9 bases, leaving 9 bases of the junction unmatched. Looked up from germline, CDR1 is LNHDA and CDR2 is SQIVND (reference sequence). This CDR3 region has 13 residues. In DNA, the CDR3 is TGTGCCAGCCGACTGCGGGGGGCAGATGAGCAGTTCTTC. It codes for CASRLRGADEQFF.

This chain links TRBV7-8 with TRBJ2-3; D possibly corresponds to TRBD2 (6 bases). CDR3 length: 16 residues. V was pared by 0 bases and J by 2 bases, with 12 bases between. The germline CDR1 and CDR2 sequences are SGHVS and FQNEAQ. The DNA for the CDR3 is TGTGCCAGCAGCTTAGCTTGGGAGGTTTCCACAGATACGCAGTATTTT. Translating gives CASSLAWEVSTDTQYF.

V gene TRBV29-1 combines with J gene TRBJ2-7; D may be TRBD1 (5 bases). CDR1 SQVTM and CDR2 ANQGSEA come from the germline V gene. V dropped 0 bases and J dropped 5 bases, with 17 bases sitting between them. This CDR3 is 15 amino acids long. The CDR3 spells CSVEDRFQGVHEQYF. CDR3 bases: TGCAGCGTTGAAGATCGATTCCAGGGCGTCCACGAGCAGTACTTC.

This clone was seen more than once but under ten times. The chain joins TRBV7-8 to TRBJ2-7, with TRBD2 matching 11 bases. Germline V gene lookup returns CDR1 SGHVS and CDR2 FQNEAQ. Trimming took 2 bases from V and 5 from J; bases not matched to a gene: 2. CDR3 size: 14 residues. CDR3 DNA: TGTGCCAGCAGCTTAAAGGGACTAGCGGACGAGCAGTACTTC. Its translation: CASSLKGLADEQYF.

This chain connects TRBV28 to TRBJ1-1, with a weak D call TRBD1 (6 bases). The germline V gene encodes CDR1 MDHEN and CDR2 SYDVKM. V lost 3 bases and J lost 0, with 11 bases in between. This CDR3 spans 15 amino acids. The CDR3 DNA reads TGTGCCAGCAGTTTTCGGACAGCTATGAACACTGAAGCTTTCTTT. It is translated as CASSFRTAMNTEAFF. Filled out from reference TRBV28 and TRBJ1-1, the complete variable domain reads DVKVTQSSRYLVKRTGEKVFLECVQDMDHENMFWYRQDPGLGLRLIYFSYDVKMKEKGDIPEGYSVSREKKERFSLILESASTNQTSMYLCASSFRTAMNTEAFFGQGTRLTVV.

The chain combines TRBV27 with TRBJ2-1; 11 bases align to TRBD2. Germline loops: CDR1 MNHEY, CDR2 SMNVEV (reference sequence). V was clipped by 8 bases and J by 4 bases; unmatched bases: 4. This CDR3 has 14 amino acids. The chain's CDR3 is CASHIAGGYNEQFF. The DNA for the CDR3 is TGTGCCAGCCATATAGCGGGGGGGTACAATGAGCAGTTCTTC.

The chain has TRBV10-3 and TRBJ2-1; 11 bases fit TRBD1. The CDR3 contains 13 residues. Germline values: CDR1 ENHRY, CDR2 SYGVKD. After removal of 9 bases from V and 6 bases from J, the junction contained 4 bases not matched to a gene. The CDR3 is CAIRTGGPNEQFF. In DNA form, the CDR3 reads TGTGCCATACGGACAGGGGGCCCCAATGAGCAGTTCTTC.

The CDR3 is CASSSGTAYEQYF. The CDR3 coding sequence is TGTGCCAGCAGCTCAGGGACAGCCTACGAGCAGTACTTC. This sequence joins TRBV5-8 and TRBJ2-7, with 7 bases lining up with TRBD1. The CDR3 spans 13 residues. J was trimmed by 2 bases and V by 3 bases; bases with no gene match: 2. CDR1 is SGHTS, CDR2 YDEGEE, per germline.

CDR3 bases: TGCGCCAGCAGCCCGCTCCCAGGGAATCACGAGCAGTACTTC. Translation: CASSPLPGNHEQYF. The gene calls are TRBV4-1 and TRBJ2-7; D possibly corresponds to TRBD1 (5 bases). The CDR3 contains 14 residues. V lost 4 bases to trimming and J lost 5 bases, with 15 bases between them. The V gene's germline CDR1 is MGHRA and CDR2 YSYEKL.

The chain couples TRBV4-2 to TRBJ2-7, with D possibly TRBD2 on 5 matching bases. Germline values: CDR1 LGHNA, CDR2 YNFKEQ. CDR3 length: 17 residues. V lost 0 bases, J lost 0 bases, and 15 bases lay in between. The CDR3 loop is CASSQEGRGLSSYEQYF. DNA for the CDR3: TGTGCCAGCAGCCAAGAAGGCCGGGGTCTTAGCTCCTACGAGCAGTACTTC.

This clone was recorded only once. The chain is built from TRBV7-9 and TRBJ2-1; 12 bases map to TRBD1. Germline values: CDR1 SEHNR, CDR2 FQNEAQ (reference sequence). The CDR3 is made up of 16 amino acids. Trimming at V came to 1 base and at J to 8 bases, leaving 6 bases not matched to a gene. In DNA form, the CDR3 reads TGTGCCAGCAGCTTAGGGGGACAGGGGGCGCCGGATGAGCAGTTCTTC. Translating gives CASSLGGQGAPDEQFF.

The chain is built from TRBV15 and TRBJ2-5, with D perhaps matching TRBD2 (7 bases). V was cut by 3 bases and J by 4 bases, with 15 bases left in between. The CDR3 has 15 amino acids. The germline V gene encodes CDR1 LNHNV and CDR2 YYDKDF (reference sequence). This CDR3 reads CATSRGIGGRETQYF. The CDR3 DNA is TGTGCCACCAGCAGGGGGATCGGGGGGCGAGAGACCCAGTACTTC. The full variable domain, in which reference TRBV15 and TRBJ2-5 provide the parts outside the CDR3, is DAMVIQNPRYQVTQFGKPVTLSCSQTLNHNVMYWYQQKSSQAPKLLFHYYDKDFNNEADTPDNFQSRRPNTSFCFLDIRSPGLGDTAMYLCATSRGIGGRETQYFGPGTRLLVL.

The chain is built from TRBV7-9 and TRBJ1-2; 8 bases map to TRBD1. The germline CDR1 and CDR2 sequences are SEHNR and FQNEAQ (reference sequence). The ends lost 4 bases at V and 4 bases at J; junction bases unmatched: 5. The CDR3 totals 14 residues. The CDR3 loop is CASSYQGAVYGYTF. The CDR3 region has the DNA TGTGCCAGCAGCTATCAGGGGGCGGTCTATGGCTACACCTTC. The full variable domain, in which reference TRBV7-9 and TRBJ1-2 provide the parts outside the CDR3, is DTGVSQNPRHKITKRGQNVTFRCDPISEHNRLYWYRQTLGQGPEFLTYFQNEAQLEKSRLLSDRFSAERPKGSFSTLEIQRTEQGDSAMYLCASSYQGAVYGYTFGSGTRLTVV.

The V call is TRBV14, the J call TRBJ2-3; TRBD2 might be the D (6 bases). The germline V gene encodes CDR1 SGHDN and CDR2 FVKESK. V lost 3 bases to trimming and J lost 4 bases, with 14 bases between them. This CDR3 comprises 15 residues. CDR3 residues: CASSHLRGVSDTQYF. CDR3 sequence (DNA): TGTGCCAGCAGCCACTTGCGGGGAGTATCAGATACGCAGTATTTT.

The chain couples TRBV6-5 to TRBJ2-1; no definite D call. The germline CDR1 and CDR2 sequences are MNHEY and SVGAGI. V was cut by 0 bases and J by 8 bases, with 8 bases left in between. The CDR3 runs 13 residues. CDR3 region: CASSYSLEYEQFF. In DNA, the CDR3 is TGTGCCAGCAGTTACTCGTTGGAATATGAGCAGTTCTTC.